The 30 T cell receptor beta chains in this list originate from one sample, sequenced in a study of shared clonotypes between healthy human individuals. Sequenced by immunoSEQ multiplex PCR; TCRdb stores in-frame clones only, minus some. The sample carries around 610,000 clones, about 96% recorded once. In the naive CD8 group, cells lacked CD45RO and were positively selected for CCR7, so terminally differentiated effector memory CD45RA+ cells were left out. Sequenced material: naive CD8+ T cells sorted from blood. The receptors were gathered from a woman younger than 45 in good health.

The rearrangement joins TRBV7-6 to TRBJ2-1, with D tentatively TRBD2 (6 bases). The V gene lost 5 bases and the J gene lost 7 bases, with 9 bases spanning the gap. This CDR3 has 12 amino acids. Germline CDR1 is SGHVS and CDR2 is FNYEAQ. The CDR3 bases are TGTGCCAGCAGCCCCGGGACTAATGAGCAGTTCTTC. Its protein is CASSPGTNEQFF.

The gene calls are TRBV19 and TRBJ2-2; TRBD1 is a possible D gene (8 bases). V was shortened by 6 bases and J by 5 bases, with 22 bases between the two germline ends. This CDR3 comprises 17 residues. Germline V gene lookup returns CDR1 LNHDA and CDR2 SQIVND (reference sequence). CDR3 DNA sequence: TGTGCCAGTAGCCCCGGACAGGGAGGGTTTTATACCGGGGAGCTGTTTTTT. This codes for CASSPGQGGFYTGELFF.

The chain links TRBV5-6 to TRBJ2-1; D not resolved. The germline V gene has CDR1 SGHDT and CDR2 YYEEEE. The CDR3 totals 12 residues. V lost 0 bases to trimming and J lost 10 bases, with 8 bases between them. The CDR3 region has the DNA TGTGCCAGCAGCTTGGTAATGAGGGAGCAGTTCTTC. Its protein product is CASSLVMREQFF.

This chain joins TRBV6-5 and TRBJ1-3; the D is unclear. V was pared by 5 bases and J by 2 bases, with 10 bases between. CDR1 and CDR2 (germline): MNHEY, SVGAGI. This CDR3 comprises 14 residues. CDR3 coding DNA: TGTGCCAGCAGTGATAGGTCGCCTGGAAACACCATATATTTT. It yields the protein CASSDRSPGNTIYF.

The chain uses TRBV15 and TRBJ2-2; 9 positions agree with TRBD1. V lost 3 bases and J lost 5; bases outside the gene matches: 10. The germline V gene has CDR1 LNHNV and CDR2 YYDKDF (reference sequence). The CDR3 has 17 residues. The CDR3 DNA follows: TGTGCCACCAGCAGGGCCGGACAGGGGTCCATGACCGGGGAGCTGTTTTTT. Amino acids: CATSRAGQGSMTGELFF.

A single count supports this clone. V and J are TRBV5-6 and TRBJ2-7; TRBD1 aligns across 8 bases. Per the germline V gene, CDR1 is SGHDT and CDR2 is YYEEEE. Unmatched junction bases numbered 4, after V lost 2 bases and J lost 0 bases. CDR3 size: 15 residues. For the CDR3, the DNA is TGTGCCAGCAGCTTCACAGGGGGAGACTCCTACGAGCAGTACTTC. This sequence encodes CASSFTGGDSYEQYF.

This chain links TRBV6-5 with TRBJ2-2, with a possible D match to TRBD2 (6 bases). CDR3 length equals 12 residues. Trimming took 6 bases from V and 7 from J, leaving 9 bases between them. In germline, CDR1 is MNHEY, CDR2 SVGAGI. The CDR3 loop is CASRHSGGELFF. The CDR3 region has the DNA TGTGCCAGCAGACATAGCGGCGGGGAGCTGTTTTTT.

This rearrangement joins TRBV5-6 to TRBJ1-2; 7 positions agree with TRBD1. V dropped 1 base and J dropped 7; count of bases not matched to a gene: 4. CDR3 length: 13 amino acids. Per germline, CDR1 SGHDT and CDR2 YYEEEE. The CDR3 DNA follows: TGTGCCAGCAGCTTGTCTTCAGGGGGTGGCTACACCTTC. Encoded protein: CASSLSSGGGYTF.

This clone was seen a single time. J is TRBJ2-1 and V is TRBV10-2, with 9 bases identical to TRBD2. From germline, CDR1 is WSHSY and CDR2 SAAADI. J was trimmed by 0 bases and V by 3 bases; bases with no gene match: 3. CDR3 length: 16 residues. CDR3: CASSDQREASYNEQFF. DNA for the CDR3: TGCGCCAGCAGTGACCAGCGGGAGGCCTCCTACAATGAGCAGTTCTTC.

V and J are TRBV27 and TRBJ1-5; TRBD1 might be the D (5 bases). V lost 6 bases, J lost 9 bases, and 18 bases lay in between. This CDR3 comprises 14 residues. Per germline, CDR1 MNHEY and CDR2 SMNVEV (reference sequence). CDR3 residues: CASRDTGTSGPQHF. CDR3 in DNA: TGTGCCAGCAGGGATACAGGCACCTCGGGGCCCCAGCATTTT.

The rearrangement links TRBV5-6 to TRBJ1-4, with D unclear. CDR3 size: 15 residues. The germline V gene has CDR1 SGHDT and CDR2 YYEEEE. V lost 4 bases and J lost 6, with 16 bases in between. The CDR3 DNA reads as TGTGCCAGCAGCCCGGGCGGGGTCCGGGATGAAAAACTGTTTTTT. The encoded protein is CASSPGGVRDEKLFF.

The chain recombines TRBV19 with TRBJ2-3, with D possibly TRBD1 on 6 matching bases. The CDR3 contains 14 residues. Germline V gives CDR1 LNHDA, CDR2 SQIVND (reference sequence). Trimming cost V 6 bases and J 6 bases, with 16 bases left between them. In DNA, the CDR3 is TGTGCCAGTAGGAACAGGGCCCTGGGGGATACGCAGTATTTT. Translated: CASRNRALGDTQYF.

The chain couples TRBV29-1 to TRBJ1-2; D remains unclear. CDR1 and CDR2 from the germline V gene are SQVTM and ANQGSEA. Trimming left V 0 bases short and J 3 bases short, with 14 bases between. The CDR3 runs 15 residues. Here the CDR3 DNA reads TGCAGCGTTGAAGAACGCTCCTCCTCGCACTATGGCTACACCTTC. Translating it yields CSVEERSSSHYGYTF.

The chain links TRBV27 to TRBJ2-7; D not certain. V was trimmed by 5 bases and J by 2 bases, leaving 13 bases between them. The CDR3 extends over 14 amino acids. The germline V gene encodes CDR1 MNHEY and CDR2 SMNVEV (reference sequence). DNA of the CDR3: TGTGCCAGCAGTAACATGGCCGGACCCTACGAGCAGTACTTC. Protein: CASSNMAGPYEQYF.

This chain uses TRBV5-4 with TRBJ2-3, with D possibly matching TRBD1 (6 bases). Between the trimmed V and J ends, which lost 4 bases and 5 bases, there was a span of 8 bases. Germline V gene sequence: CDR1 SGHNT, CDR2 YYREEE (reference sequence). The CDR3 loop spans 12 amino acids. The CDR3 reads CASSPQGDTQYF. The CDR3 nucleotides are TGTGCCAGCAGCCCACAGGGAGATACGCAGTATTTT.

The genes are TRBV6-5 and TRBJ2-2, with D unclear. The CDR3 covers 15 residues. Germline V gene lookup returns CDR1 MNHEY and CDR2 SVGAGI. V was clipped by 0 bases and J by 0 bases, with 5 bases between them. CDR3 nucleotides: TGTGCCAGCAGTTACTCGACGGCGAACACCGGGGAGCTGTTTTTT. This codes for CASSYSTANTGELFF.

The rearrangement links TRBV9 to TRBJ2-3; perhaps D is TRBD1 or TRBD2 (5 bases each). CDR1 and CDR2 from the germline V gene are SGDLS and YYNGEE. The CDR3 covers 14 residues. V dropped 0 bases and J dropped 4 bases, with 9 bases sitting between them. The CDR3 region has the DNA TGTGCCAGCAGCGTAGACGGGACGGCAGATACGCAGTATTTT. Translation gives CASSVDGTADTQYF.

This chain joins TRBV10-1 and TRBJ1-3, with D hard to call. Trimming took off 6 bases at V and 0 bases at J, with 9 bases between the two ends. The germline gives CDR1 WNHNN, CDR2 SYGVQD (reference sequence). The CDR3 contains 14 residues. The CDR3 DNA follows: TGCGCCAGCAGCGAAGGGAGCTCTGGAAACACCATATATTTT. Protein sequence: CASSEGSSGNTIYF.

J is TRBJ1-1 and V is TRBV28; the D gene is possibly TRBD1 (6 bases). Germline CDR1 reads MDHEN; CDR2 reads SYDVKM. V shed 2 bases and J shed 9 bases, with 16 bases lying between them. This CDR3 region has 14 residues. The CDR3: CASSLNWGGTKAFF. As DNA, the CDR3 is TGTGCCAGCAGTTTAAATTGGGGCGGGACAAAAGCTTTCTTT.

This chain links TRBV19 with TRBJ2-7; D is ambiguous. The CDR3 totals 16 residues. V lost 3 bases, J lost 2 bases, and 17 bases lay in between. Germline assignment: CDR1 LNHDA and CDR2 SQIVND (reference sequence). For the CDR3, the DNA is TGTGCCAGTAGTATTACCTTGACGGGTGTCCCCTACGAGCAGTACTTC. Its translation is CASSITLTGVPYEQYF.

The V call is TRBV27, the J call TRBJ2-7; D not certain. There are 13 residues in the CDR3. Between the trimmed V and J ends, which lost 1 base and 6 bases, there was a span of 10 bases. Per germline, CDR1 MNHEY and CDR2 SMNVEV (reference sequence). As DNA, the CDR3 is TGTGCCAGCAGTTTATTCGCGTTGGGCGAGCAGTACTTC. This codes for CASSLFALGEQYF.

The chain joins TRBV27 to TRBJ2-3; D call uncertain. The V end was cut by 7 bases, the J end by 3 bases, with 11 bases between. CDR1 is MNHEY and CDR2 is SMNVEV in the germline V gene (reference sequence). This CDR3 comprises 13 residues. CDR3 loop: CASTYLQTDTQYF. CDR3 DNA sequence: TGTGCCAGCACCTACCTCCAAACAGATACGCAGTATTTT.

V usage is TRBV6-5 and J usage is TRBJ1-1, with D tentatively TRBD1 (5 bases). Trimming removed 6 bases at V and 0 bases at J, with 8 bases between. The CDR3 extends over 13 amino acids. CDR1 is MNHEY and CDR2 is SVGAGI in the germline V gene. CDR3 amino acids: CASSQGLNTEAFF. The CDR3 nucleotides read TGTGCCAGCAGCCAGGGCCTGAACACTGAAGCTTTCTTT.

The genes are TRBV28 and TRBJ1-2, with TRBD1 matching over 7 bases. The CDR3 is 13 amino acids. Per the germline V gene, CDR1 is MDHEN and CDR2 is SYDVKM. J lost 3 bases, V lost 5 bases, and 3 bases had no gene match. The CDR3 reads CASSQGQYYGYTF. CDR3 coding DNA: TGTGCCAGCAGTCAGGGACAGTACTATGGCTACACCTTC.

This chain links TRBV7-9 with TRBJ2-7; possible D gene TRBD2, 7 bases. V was cut by 5 bases and J by 6 bases, with 17 bases left in between. CDR1 and CDR2 (germline): SEHNR, FQNEAQ (reference sequence). The CDR3 has 14 amino acids. CDR3 region: CASSLTRGRSEQYF. The CDR3 bases are TGTGCCAGCAGCCTCACGCGGGGGCGCAGCGAGCAGTACTTC. The variable domain in full, completed from reference TRBV7-9 and TRBJ2-7, reads DTGVSQNPRHKITKRGQNVTFRCDPISEHNRLYWYRQTLGQGPEFLTYFQNEAQLEKSRLLSDRFSAERPKGSFSTLEIQRTEQGDSAMYLCASSLTRGRSEQYFGPGTRLTVT.

The chain employs TRBV19 and TRBJ1-1; the D gene is possibly TRBD1 (6 bases). This CDR3 spans 13 amino acids. Trimming shortened V by 5 bases and J by 4 bases, and 11 bases separated the two germline ends. Germline CDR1 is LNHDA and CDR2 is SQIVND (reference sequence). In DNA, the CDR3 is TGTGCCAGTAGTGCAGGGGCGGGCACTGAAGCTTTCTTT. Translation: CASSAGAGTEAFF. Supplemented by reference TRBV19 and TRBJ1-1, the full variable domain reads DGGITQSPKYLFRKEGQNVTLSCEQNLNHDAMYWYRQDPGQGLRLIYYSQIVNDFQKGDIAEGYSVSREKKESFPLTVTSAQKNPTAFYLCASSAGAGTEAFFGQGTRLTVV.

The rearrangement links TRBV27 to TRBJ2-7; maybe TRBD2 (5 bases). With 4 bases removed from V and 3 bases from J, the gap between germline ends came to 10 bases. From germline, CDR1 is MNHEY and CDR2 SMNVEV (reference sequence). The CDR3 length is 13 residues. CDR3 DNA sequence: TGTGCCAGCAGTTATGAAGGACTCTACGAGCAGTACTTC. Translated: CASSYEGLYEQYF.

The chain is built from TRBV2 and TRBJ1-5; a weak D match, TRBD1 (5 bases). This CDR3 contains 16 residues. Trimming took off 3 bases at V and 4 bases at J, with 16 bases between the two ends. The germline V gene encodes CDR1 SNHLY and CDR2 FYNNEI. This CDR3 reads CASSEVGAGGNQPQHF. The CDR3 DNA reads TGTGCCAGCAGTGAGGTCGGGGCTGGAGGGAATCAGCCCCAGCATTTT.

J is TRBJ1-5 and V is TRBV9; D not certain. The CDR3 contains 14 residues. The germline V gene encodes CDR1 SGDLS and CDR2 YYNGEE. Trimming shortened V by 0 bases and J by 9 bases, and 13 bases separated the two germline ends. In DNA form, the CDR3 reads TGTGCCAGCAGCGTAGAGGACGGATCTCGGCCCCAGCATTTT. This translates into CASSVEDGSRPQHF.

This chain links TRBV7-9 with TRBJ2-7; D uncertain. V lost 3 bases, J lost 3 bases, and 9 bases lay in between. Germline loops: CDR1 SEHNR, CDR2 FQNEAQ (reference sequence). The CDR3 loop spans 13 amino acids. This CDR3 is CASSFPPDYEQYF. For the CDR3, the DNA is TGTGCCAGCAGCTTCCCCCCGGACTACGAGCAGTACTTC.